This is a list of T cell receptor beta chains from one sample in a study of blood T cell repertoires in COVID-19. TCRdb's table, derived via immunoSEQ multiplex PCR, lists solely in-frame clones and lacks some. Here the sample spans 70,000 or so clones, around 77% being singletons. Material for sequencing was peripheral blood. Receptors originate from a human donor in a cohort sampled during active COVID-19. Each CDR3 is given with its conserved first and last residue. Fields, in order: D gene, V gene, J gene, clone size, CDR3 DNA, CDR3 protein. A D gene is named only where the DNA matches it firmly. Some rows have no size entry. The others give once, few or many, or a class for an expanded clone.

d_call: NA
v_call: TRBV29-1
j_call: TRBJ1-3
clone_size: NA
cdr3_nt: TGCAGCGTTGTGGATGGGGGCCTCTCTGGAAACACCATATATTTT
cdr3_aa: CSVVDGGLSGNTIYF

d_call: NA
v_call: TRBV6-5
j_call: TRBJ2-7
clone_size: few
cdr3_nt: TGTGCCAGCAGTTACTCGGGAGGACTATCGGGGGAGCAGTACTTC
cdr3_aa: CASSYSGGLSGEQYF

d_call: TRBD1
v_call: TRBV3-1/TRBV3-2
j_call: TRBJ2-1
clone_size: NA
cdr3_nt: TGTGCCAGCAGCCAAGAACGGACAGGGGTCGTAAGGCAGTTCTTC
cdr3_aa: CASSQERTGVVRQFF

d_call: NA
v_call: TRBV7-2
j_call: TRBJ2-3
clone_size: NA
cdr3_nt: TGTGCCAGCAGCTTAGATTTAGCAAATACGCAGTATTTT
cdr3_aa: CASSLDLANTQYF

d_call: NA
v_call: TRBV7-2
j_call: TRBJ1-1
clone_size: NA
cdr3_nt: TGTGCCAGCAGCGCCGACATGAACACTGAAGCTTTCTTT
cdr3_aa: CASSADMNTEAFF

d_call: NA
v_call: TRBV7-9
j_call: TRBJ2-1
clone_size: NA
cdr3_nt: TGTGCCAGCAGCCCTGCTAAAAGCTCCTACAATGAGCAGTTCTTC
cdr3_aa: CASSPAKSSYNEQFF

d_call: TRBD1
v_call: TRBV6-2/TRBV6-3
j_call: TRBJ2-2
clone_size: NA
cdr3_nt: TGTGCCAGCAGTGACGCCGCCGGACAGGGGGGCACCGGGGAGCTGTTTTTT
cdr3_aa: CASSDAAGQGGTGELFF

d_call: NA
v_call: TRBV28
j_call: TRBJ1-1
clone_size: NA
cdr3_nt: TGTGCCAGCAGTCCCGGGACTCCAGTTTCTGAAGCTTTCTTT
cdr3_aa: CASSPGTPVSEAFF

d_call: TRBD1
v_call: TRBV11-3
j_call: TRBJ2-7
clone_size: few
cdr3_nt: TGTGCCAGCAGCTTAACGGACAGGGCCTACGAGCAGTACTTC
cdr3_aa: CASSLTDRAYEQYF

d_call: NA
v_call: TRBV10-2
j_call: TRBJ1-4
clone_size: NA
cdr3_nt: TGCGCCAGCAGGCCTTCGGGAGCTAATGAAAAACTGTTTTTT
cdr3_aa: CASRPSGANEKLFF

d_call: TRBD2
v_call: TRBV9
j_call: TRBJ2-1
clone_size: NA
cdr3_nt: TGTGCCAGCAGCGTCCCAGCGGGACCGAACAATGAGCAGTTCTTC
cdr3_aa: CASSVPAGPNNEQFF

d_call: TRBD1
v_call: TRBV5-1
j_call: TRBJ1-4
clone_size: NA
cdr3_nt: TGCGCCAGCAGCACTGGGACAGGGGGAAGTGAAAAACTGTTTTTT
cdr3_aa: CASSTGTGGSEKLFF

d_call: TRBD1
v_call: TRBV7-8
j_call: TRBJ2-1
clone_size: few
cdr3_nt: TGTGCCAGCAGCTTACCCAGACAGGGGCAATACAATGAGCAGTTCTTC
cdr3_aa: CASSLPRQGQYNEQFF

d_call: TRBD1
v_call: TRBV6-5
j_call: TRBJ1-2
clone_size: NA
cdr3_nt: TGTGCCAGCAGTCGGGACAGGGCCCTCTATGGCTACACCTTC
cdr3_aa: CASSRDRALYGYTF

d_call: NA
v_call: TRBV28
j_call: TRBJ2-7
clone_size: NA
cdr3_nt: TGTGCCAGCAGTTCCGGCGGGAACTACGAGCAGTACTTC
cdr3_aa: CASSSGGNYEQYF

d_call: TRBD1
v_call: TRBV6-6
j_call: TRBJ1-2
clone_size: NA
cdr3_nt: TGTGCCAGCAGTAATAGACAGGGACCAAAGGGGGGCTACACCTTC
cdr3_aa: CASSNRQGPKGGYTF

d_call: NA
v_call: TRBV19
j_call: TRBJ2-7
clone_size: few
cdr3_nt: TGTGCCAGTAGTTACCGGGAAACCTACGAGCAGTACTTC
cdr3_aa: CASSYRETYEQYF

d_call: TRBD1
v_call: TRBV7-9
j_call: TRBJ2-7
clone_size: NA
cdr3_nt: TGTGCCAGCAGCTTACCAAGGGACAGGCTGTACTTC
cdr3_aa: CASSLPRDRLYF

d_call: NA
v_call: TRBV10-2
j_call: TRBJ1-1
clone_size: NA
cdr3_nt: TGCGCCAGCAGTCTAGACCAAAGCACTGAAGCTTTCTTT
cdr3_aa: CASSLDQSTEAFF

d_call: NA
v_call: TRBV27
j_call: TRBJ2-7
clone_size: NA
cdr3_nt: TGTGCCAGCAGTTTTGGGGCCAGAGCCGAGCAGTACTTC
cdr3_aa: CASSFGARAEQYF

d_call: NA
v_call: TRBV9
j_call: TRBJ2-5
clone_size: NA
cdr3_nt: TGTGCCAGCAGCGTAATGTCGGGGGAGATGAAAGAGACCCAGTACTTC
cdr3_aa: CASSVMSGEMKETQYF